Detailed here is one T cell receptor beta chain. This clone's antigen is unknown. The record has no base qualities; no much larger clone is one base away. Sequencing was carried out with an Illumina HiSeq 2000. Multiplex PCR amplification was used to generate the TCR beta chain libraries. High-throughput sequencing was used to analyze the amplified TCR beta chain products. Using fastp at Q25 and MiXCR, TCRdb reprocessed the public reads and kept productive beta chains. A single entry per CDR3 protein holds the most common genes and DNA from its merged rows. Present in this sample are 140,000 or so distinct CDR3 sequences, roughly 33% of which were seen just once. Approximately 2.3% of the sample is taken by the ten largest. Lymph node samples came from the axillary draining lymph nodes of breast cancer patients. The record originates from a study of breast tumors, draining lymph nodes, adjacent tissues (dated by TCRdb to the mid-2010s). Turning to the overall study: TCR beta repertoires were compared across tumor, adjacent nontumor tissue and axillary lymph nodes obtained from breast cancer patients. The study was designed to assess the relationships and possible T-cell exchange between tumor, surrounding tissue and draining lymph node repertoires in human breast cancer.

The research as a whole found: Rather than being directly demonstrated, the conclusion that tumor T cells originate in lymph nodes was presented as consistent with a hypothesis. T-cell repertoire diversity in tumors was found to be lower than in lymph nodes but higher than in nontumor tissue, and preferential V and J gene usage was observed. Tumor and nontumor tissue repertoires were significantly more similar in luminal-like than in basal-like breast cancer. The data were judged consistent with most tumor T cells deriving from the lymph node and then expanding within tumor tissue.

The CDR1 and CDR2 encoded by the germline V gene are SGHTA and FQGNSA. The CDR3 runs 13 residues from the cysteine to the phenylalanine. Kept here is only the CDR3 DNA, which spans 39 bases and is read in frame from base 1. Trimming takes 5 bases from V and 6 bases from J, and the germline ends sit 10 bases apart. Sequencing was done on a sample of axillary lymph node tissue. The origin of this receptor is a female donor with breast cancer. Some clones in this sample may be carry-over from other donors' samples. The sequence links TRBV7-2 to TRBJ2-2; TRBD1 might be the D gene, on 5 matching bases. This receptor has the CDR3 CASSRTNPGELFF. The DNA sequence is TGTGCCAGCAGCCGGACAAACCCCGGGGAGCTGTTTTTT.